This TCR beta chain derives from a study of radiation and T cells in renal cell carcinoma. As to treatment: 15 Gy SBRT to primary tumor, nephrectomy 4 weeks later. The table came from immunoSEQ multiplex PCR; TCRdb's copy has only in-frame clones and leaves some out. The data show 15,000 to 20,000 clones, roughly 58% seen once. As regards this clone: No antigen is known for it.

Study observations and caveats: Compared with controls, irradiated tumors showed greater TCR clonality. Irradiated tumors held more dominant CDR3 motifs than control tumors.

The length of the CDR3 is 13 residues. Germline assignment: CDR1 SGHTA and CDR2 FQGNSA. V lost 1 base to trimming and J lost 6 bases, with 7 bases between them. The clonotype originates from a man over 45 with renal cell carcinoma. The J gene is TRBJ2-1, the V gene TRBV7-2; no reliable D call. Material: tumor tissue, obtained from a patient whose treatment included radiotherapy and nephrectomy. The CDR3 sequence is CASSLGRFNEQFF. The CDR3 coding sequence is TGTGCCAGCAGCTTAGGGCGGTTCAATGAGCAGTTCTTC. The entire variable domain, with the rest obtained from reference TRBV7-2 and TRBJ2-1, is as follows: GAGVSQSPSNKVTEKGKDVELRCDPISGHTALYWYRQSLGQGLEFLIYFQGNSAPDKSGLPSDRFSAERTGGSVSTLTIQRTQQEDSAVYLCASSLGRFNEQFFGPGTRLTVL.